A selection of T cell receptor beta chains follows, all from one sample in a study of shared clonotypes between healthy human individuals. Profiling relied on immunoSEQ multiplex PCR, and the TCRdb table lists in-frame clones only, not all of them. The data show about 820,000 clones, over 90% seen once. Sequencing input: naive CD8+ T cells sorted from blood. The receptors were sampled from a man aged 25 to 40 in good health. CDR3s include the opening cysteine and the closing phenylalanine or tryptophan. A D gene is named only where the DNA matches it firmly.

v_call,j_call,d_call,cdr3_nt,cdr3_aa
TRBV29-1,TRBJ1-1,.,TGCAGCGTTGAATCTGGGGACACTGAAGCTTTCTTT,CSVESGDTEAFF
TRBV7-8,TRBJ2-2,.,TGTGCCAGCTGGGTTCCATTCAGCCTCACCGGGGAGCTGTTTTTT,CASWVPFSLTGELFF
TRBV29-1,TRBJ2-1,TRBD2,TGCAGCGTTTGGCTAGCGGGTACGGATGAGCAGTTCTTC,CSVWLAGTDEQFF
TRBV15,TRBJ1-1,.,TGTGCCACCAGCGAAGACAGGAACACTGAAGCTTTCTTT,CATSEDRNTEAFF
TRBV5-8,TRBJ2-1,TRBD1,TGTGCCAGCAGCCCGGCCCCGGGACAGCCAAGGGGTGAGCAGTTCTTC,CASSPAPGQPRGEQFF
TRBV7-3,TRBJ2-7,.,TGTGCCAGCAGCTTCCCGACGAACTACGAGCAGTACTTC,CASSFPTNYEQYF
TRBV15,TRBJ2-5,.,TGTGCCACCAGCAGAGTTCGGAGTCCGGAGACCCAGTACTTC,CATSRVRSPETQYF
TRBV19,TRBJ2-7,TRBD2,TGTGCCACACAGCCTAGCGGTTCAGCTTACGAGCAGTACTTC,CATQPSGSAYEQYF
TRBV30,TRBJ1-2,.,TGTGCCTGGAGTGATGGAATGTCATACGGCTACACCTTC,CAWSDGMSYGYTF
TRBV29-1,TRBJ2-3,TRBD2,TGCAGCGTTGTGCTAGCGGGAGCAGATACGCAGTATTTT,CSVVLAGADTQYF
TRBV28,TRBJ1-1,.,TGTGCCAGCAGTGTAGGGGAAAACACTGAAGCTTTCTTT,CASSVGENTEAFF